Each of the 15 T cell receptor beta chains below was sequenced from the same sample in a study of early T cells in non-severe SARS-CoV-2 infection. MiXCR, applied by TCRdb to the 5' RACE reads, yields one record per CDR3 protein. The table has around 65,000 distinct CDR3 sequences, approximately 12% seen once; the top ten hold 1.3% to 1.5%. The sequences come from whole blood, collected at baseline. Every receptor here comes from an adult who was a healthcare worker with PCR-confirmed SARS-CoV-2 infection or an uninfected control (not recorded which).

This clonotype was seen more than once but under ten times. The gene calls are TRBV11-2 and TRBJ2-7; D is unclear. Trimming cost V 7 bases and J 3 bases, with 13 bases left between them. Germline loops: CDR1 SGHAT, CDR2 FQNNGV. The CDR3 spans 13 residues. CDR3 coding DNA: TGTGCCAGCACCGACGCACTGAACTACGAGCAGTACTTC. Amino acid sequence: CASTDALNYEQYF. The full variable domain, rest sourced from reference TRBV11-2 and TRBJ2-7, is EAGVAQSPRYKIIEKRQSVAFWCNPISGHATLYWYQQILGQGPKLLIQFQNNGVVDDSQLPKDRFSAERLKGVDSTLKIQPAKLEDSAVYLCASTDALNYEQYFGPGTRLTVT.

At least ten counts were recorded for this clonotype. The rearrangement links TRBV25-1 to TRBJ2-7; 9 bases match TRBD2. With V trimmed by 6 bases and J by 0 bases, 6 bases remained unmatched. This CDR3 is 15 amino acids long. Looked up from germline, CDR1 is MGHDK and CDR2 is SYGVNS. The CDR3 here is CASSRLAENSYEQYF. CDR3 nucleotide sequence: TGTGCCAGCAGCCGACTAGCGGAGAACTCCTACGAGCAGTACTTC.

This clonotype has just a few counts. The chain's CDR3 is CSVEFQAYTEAFF. CDR3 coding DNA: TGCAGCGTTGAATTTCAGGCTTACACTGAAGCTTTCTTT. This chain connects TRBV29-1 to TRBJ1-1; D gene unclear. Germline CDR1 and CDR2: SQVTM and ANQGSEA. The CDR3 covers 13 residues. The V end was cut by 2 bases, the J end by 3 bases, with 10 bases between.

This clonotype was observed a handful of times. The chain is built from TRBV4-3 and TRBJ2-1, with unresolved D. Trimming cost V 4 bases and J 8 bases, with 21 bases left between them. Germline loops: CDR1 LGHNA, CDR2 YSLEER. The CDR3 extends over 16 amino acids. As DNA, the CDR3 is TGCGCCAGCAGCCCCCAGAAAGCCTTCCTAAGCGATGAGCAGTTCTTC. Translating gives CASSPQKAFLSDEQFF.

This clonotype has more than one count but fewer than ten. The chain has TRBV7-9 and TRBJ2-5; 7 bases are shared with TRBD1. Germline assignment: CDR1 SEHNR and CDR2 FQNEAQ (reference sequence). The trim removed 8 bases at V and 2 bases at J, leaving 11 bases unmatched. CDR3 size: 15 residues. The CDR3 DNA sequence: TGTGCCAGCTTGCCCATGTGGGGACAGCAAGAGACCCAGTACTTC. Its protein product is CASLPMWGQQETQYF.

This clonotype was detected a few times. The chain couples TRBV29-1 to TRBJ1-2; no reliable D call. The CDR3 has 13 residues. CDR1 SQVTM and CDR2 ANQGSEA come from the germline V gene. The V end lost 7 bases, the J end lost 2 bases, and 14 bases lay between the germline ends. The CDR3 protein is CSASYGLNYGYTF. In nucleotides, the CDR3 is TGCAGCGCCAGCTATGGCCTAAACTATGGCTACACCTTC.

This clonotype has a handful of counts. The genes are TRBV6-2 or TRBV6-3 and TRBJ2-1, with no clear D. This CDR3 spans 16 amino acids. CDR1 MNHEY and CDR2 SVGEGT come from the germline V gene. Deletions cut 2 bases from V and 8 bases from J, with 19 bases between. The DNA for the CDR3 is TGTGCCAGCAGTTACCTTTTGTCGGTTTTCAATTATGAGCAGTTCTTC. Its protein product is CASSYLLSVFNYEQFF.

This clonotype came up many times. The gene calls are TRBV7-9 and TRBJ2-7, with TRBD2 matching over 8 bases. Trimming removed 2 bases from V and 9 bases from J; junction bases left unmatched: 9. The CDR3 runs 14 residues. Germline V gene data show CDR1 as SEHNR and CDR2 as FQNEAQ (reference sequence). The CDR3 DNA is TGTGCCAGCAGCTTAACCACTAGCGGCCAGCGGCAGTACTTC. Translated: CASSLTTSGQRQYF. Variable domain in full (rest from reference TRBV7-9 and TRBJ2-7): DTGVSQNPRHKITKRGQNVTFRCDPISEHNRLYWYRQTLGQGPEFLTYFQNEAQLEKSRLLSDRFSAERPKGSFSTLEIQRTEQGDSAMYLCASSLTTSGQRQYFGPGTRLTVT.

The rearrangement uses TRBV18 and TRBJ2-5, with a weak D call TRBD2 (6 bases). Trimming shortened V by 0 bases and J by 4 bases, and 12 bases separated the two germline ends. CDR3 length: 15 amino acids. The germline gives CDR1 KGHSH, CDR2 LQKENI. CDR3 in amino acids: CASSPPAGLRETQYF. CDR3 DNA sequence: TGTGCCAGCTCACCACCGGCGGGGTTGAGAGAGACCCAGTACTTC. The full variable domain, with the rest looked up from reference TRBV18 and TRBJ2-5, is NAGVMQNPRHLVRRRGQEARLRCSPMKGHSHVYWYRQLPEEGLKFMVYLQKENIIDESGMPKERFSAEFPKEGPSILRIQQVVRGDSAAYFCASSPPAGLRETQYFGPGTRLLVL.

This clonotype showed up just a few times. The gene calls are TRBV3-1 and TRBJ2-2, with a weak D call TRBD2 (5 bases). V lost 4 bases, J lost 5 bases, and 11 bases lay in between. The CDR3 runs 14 residues. Germline V gene sequence: CDR1 LGHDT, CDR2 YNNKEL (reference sequence). The CDR3 reads CASSPQSGTGELFF. The CDR3 region has the DNA TGTGCCAGCAGCCCACAGTCGGGGACCGGGGAGCTGTTTTTT.

CDR3 loop: CASTMRNTGELFF. In DNA form, the CDR3 reads TGTGCCAGCACCATGAGAAACACCGGGGAGCTGTTTTTT. J is TRBJ2-2 and V is TRBV12-3 or TRBV12-4; D uncertain. This CDR3 spans 13 amino acids. The germline V and J ends were trimmed by 7 bases and 2 bases, with 8 bases remaining between them.

The chain joins TRBV11-2 to TRBJ2-1; the D gene is possibly TRBD2 (6 bases). The V end lost 6 bases, the J end lost 15 bases, and 24 bases lay between the germline ends. Germline CDR1 is SGHAT and CDR2 is FQNNGV. The CDR3 contains 14 residues. This CDR3 is CASSPLSGRGGWFF. CDR3 DNA: TGTGCCAGCAGTCCGTTGTCCGGGAGAGGAGGTTGGTTCTTC.

The gene calls are TRBV20-1 and TRBJ1-2, with 8 bases aligning to TRBD1. The germline V gene encodes CDR1 DFQATT and CDR2 SNEGSKA (reference sequence). The CDR3 consists of 17 residues. V shed 0 bases and J 6 bases; nucleotides not matched to a gene: 15. This CDR3 is CSARDLDRDLGFDGYTF. Here the CDR3 DNA reads TGCAGTGCTAGAGATCTGGACAGGGATTTGGGGTTTGATGGCTACACCTTC.

The chain recombines TRBV11-3 with TRBJ2-1, with TRBD2 identical over 10 bases. The CDR3 consists of 17 residues. V lost 5 bases to trimming and J lost 9 bases; unmatched junction nucleotides: 16. CDR1 is SGHNT and CDR2 is YENEEA in the germline V gene. In DNA form, the CDR3 reads TGTGCCAGCAGCCCAGGCGACGCGAGCGGGGGGGCCAGTGAGCAGTTCTTC. The encoded protein is CASSPGDASGGASEQFF.

The chain links TRBV20-1 to TRBJ2-5; maybe TRBD2 (6 bases). The CDR3 length is 14 residues. Looked up from germline, CDR1 is DFQATT and CDR2 is SNEGSKA (reference sequence). The V end was cut by 5 bases, the J end by 0 bases, with 13 bases between. The CDR3 DNA sequence: TGCAGTGCTTCCCCGGGACTTTACCAAGAGACCCAGTACTTC. Its translation is CSASPGLYQETQYF.